This T cell receptor beta chain was sequenced for a study of blood T cell repertoires in COVID-19. Whole-study context: Material from acute and convalescent COVID-19 was sourced from the United States, Italy and Spain.

Germline values: CDR1 MDHEN, CDR2 SYDVKM. CDR3 length: 12 residues. Trimming stripped 9 bases from V and 6 bases from J, with 13 bases between. The method was immunoSEQ multiplex PCR; TCRdb's version includes in-frame clones alone and lacks a portion of them. The sample yields about 220,000 clones, 80% seen once. This clone came up once. The sequence came from a human donor in a cohort sampled during active COVID-19. The chain links TRBV28 to TRBJ2-3; D perhaps matches TRBD1 (5 bases). The sample comprised peripheral blood. CDR3 in amino acids: CASTLRGDTQYF. In DNA form, the CDR3 reads TGTGCCAGTACTCTAAGGGGCGATACGCAGTATTTT. Filled out from reference TRBV28 and TRBJ2-3, the complete variable domain reads DVKVTQSSRYLVKRTGEKVFLECVQDMDHENMFWYRQDPGLGLRLIYFSYDVKMKEKGDIPEGYSVSREKKERFSLILESASTNQTSMYLCASTLRGDTQYFGPGTRLTVL.